A single sample is the source of the 8 T cell receptor beta chains below, sequenced in a study of cytomegalovirus exposure and HLA in healthy donors. In the PCR, 60 Vbeta and 13 Jbeta primers were used. Measured with immunoSEQ multiplex PCR; TCRdb has only the in-frame clones, and not every one. Among about 170,000 clones listed, less than 80% were seen once. Sequences were obtained from PBMCs. The receptors were sampled from a man between 35 and 55 years old in good health and CMV-seronegative.

The chain uses TRBV18 and TRBJ2-2; D not certain. V lost 2 bases and J lost 2, with 6 bases in between. Germline V gene data show CDR1 as KGHSH and CDR2 as LQKENI. The CDR3 is 14 residues long. CDR3 loop: CASSPMTNTGELFF. Written as DNA, the CDR3 is TGTGCCAGCTCACCAATGACTAACACCGGGGAGCTGTTTTTT.

The J gene is TRBJ2-1, the V gene TRBV5-4, with D unclear. V gave up 2 bases and J gave up 9 bases, with 12 bases separating them. The germline V gene has CDR1 SGHNT and CDR2 YYREEE (reference sequence). This CDR3 is 13 amino acids long. The CDR3 here is CASSFRSAIEQFF. In DNA, the CDR3 is TGTGCCAGCAGCTTTAGAAGCGCGATTGAGCAGTTCTTC.

The chain has TRBV7-2 and TRBJ2-3; possible D gene TRBD1, 7 bases. The CDR3 totals 15 residues. CDR1 is SGHTA and CDR2 is FQGNSA in the germline V gene. Trimming took 1 base from V and 4 from J, leaving 12 bases between them. CDR3 nucleotide sequence: TGTGCCAGCAGCTTAGGTGGAGGGGGCGCAGATACGCAGTATTTT. It specifies CASSLGGGGADTQYF.

The rearrangement links TRBV28 to TRBJ2-6, with D uncertain. CDR1 and CDR2 (germline): MDHEN, SYDVKM. The CDR3 is 14 residues long. Deletions cut 8 bases from V and 0 bases from J, with 8 bases between. For the CDR3, the DNA is TGTGCCAGCCGAATGAGCTCTGGGGCCAACGTCCTGACTTTC. It translates to CASRMSSGANVLTF.

In its sample, this clone was seen a few times. The chain couples TRBV5-6 to TRBJ1-1; D is uncertain. This CDR3 contains 13 residues. V was clipped by 7 bases and J by 0 bases, with 10 bases between them. CDR1 is SGHDT, CDR2 YYEEEE, per germline. The CDR3: CASDKAMNTEAFF. The CDR3 region has the DNA TGTGCCAGCGACAAGGCAATGAACACTGAAGCTTTCTTT. Full variable domain (remainder filled in from reference TRBV5-6 and TRBJ1-1): DAGVTQSPTHLIKTRGQQVTLRCSPKSGHDTVSWYQQALGQGPQFIFQYYEEEERQRGNFPDRFSGHQFPNYSSELNVNALLLGDSALYLCASDKAMNTEAFFGQGTRLTVV.

The chain employs TRBV4-3 and TRBJ1-2; possibly TRBD1 for D (5 bases). The CDR3 is 15 residues long. Looked up from germline, CDR1 is LGHNA and CDR2 is YSLEER. V gave up 4 bases and J gave up 5 bases, with 17 bases separating them. CDR3: CASSPRSGVDYGYTF. The CDR3 DNA reads as TGCGCCAGCAGCCCGCGGTCGGGGGTGGATTATGGCTACACCTTC.

The rearrangement uses TRBV6-5 and TRBJ2-1; no clear D gene. V gave up 4 bases and J gave up 0 bases, with 10 bases separating them. This CDR3 region has 15 residues. The germline V gene encodes CDR1 MNHEY and CDR2 SVGAGI. The CDR3 sequence is CASSLDTSSYNEQFF. In nucleotides, the CDR3 is TGTGCCAGCAGTTTAGACACCAGCTCCTACAATGAGCAGTTCTTC.

This clone was picked up a small number of times. The chain recombines TRBV10-3 with TRBJ2-2, with a weak D call TRBD2 (5 bases). Germline CDR1 and CDR2: ENHRY and SYGVKD. This CDR3 region has 16 residues. The V and J ends lost 0 bases and 5 bases respectively, with 13 bases between them. DNA of the CDR3: TGTGCCATCAGTGAGTCTCTAGCCTTACAAACCGGGGAGCTGTTTTTT. Translating gives CAISESLALQTGELFF.